This T cell receptor beta chain was observed in a study of cytomegalovirus exposure and HLA in healthy donors. General study points: As was reported, the classifier diagnosed cytomegalovirus status with high specificity and sensitivity.

Concerning this clone itself: Its specificity is unknown.

The assay was immunoSEQ multiplex PCR, and TCRdb's table has in-frame clones only and misses some. In the table there are 250,000 to 300,000 clones, roughly 85% of which are singletons. The CDR3 has 13 residues. Germline V CDR1 and CDR2: LGHNA, YSLEER. The V gene lost 4 bases and the J gene lost 5 bases, with 11 bases spanning the gap. Sequenced sample: PBMCs. The rearrangement links TRBV4-3 to TRBJ2-5; no clear D gene. This clonotype was obtained from a woman aged 18-35 years in good health and CMV-seronegative. In DNA form, the CDR3 reads TGCGCCAGCAGCCGGAGATTTGGGGAGACCCAGTACTTC. Its protein is CASSRRFGETQYF.